This passage covers 15 T cell receptor beta chains from one sample sequenced in a study of blood T cell repertoires in COVID-19. Produced via immunoSEQ multiplex PCR; TCRdb's table is partial and in-frame only. The sample yields 440,000 or so clones, 70% to 90% seen once. Sequenced input: peripheral blood. These receptors were obtained from a woman in her thirties or forties with COVID-19, enrolled during active disease.

A single count supports this clone. The chain combines TRBV11-2 with TRBJ1-1; a weak D match, TRBD1 (5 bases). The CDR3 sequence is 13 residues long. Looked up from germline, CDR1 is SGHAT and CDR2 is FQNNGV. V lost 5 bases and J 10 bases, leaving 17 bases between the germline ends. As DNA, the CDR3 is TGTGCCAGCAGCCCCAGCGGGGGATCTGTAGCTTTCTTT. Amino acids: CASSPSGGSVAFF.

In DNA, the CDR3 is TGTGCCAGCAGTGGTGGACAGACCTATGGCTACACCTTC. This translates into CASSGGQTYGYTF. The chain combines TRBV2 with TRBJ1-2; D possibly corresponds to TRBD1 (6 bases). Germline assignment: CDR1 SNHLY and CDR2 FYNNEI. The germline V and J ends were trimmed by 4 bases and 4 bases, with 10 bases remaining between them. The CDR3 spans 13 residues.

V is TRBV28 and J is TRBJ2-7, with D perhaps matching TRBD1 (6 bases). Per germline, CDR1 MDHEN and CDR2 SYDVKM. Trimming stripped 5 bases from V and 2 bases from J, with 10 bases between. The CDR3 length is 13 residues. CDR3 protein: CASSRQVPYEQYF. The DNA for the CDR3 is TGTGCCAGCAGTCGACAGGTGCCCTACGAGCAGTACTTC. The full variable domain, its missing parts supplied by reference TRBV28 and TRBJ2-7, is DVKVTQSSRYLVKRTGEKVFLECVQDMDHENMFWYRQDPGLGLRLIYFSYDVKMKEKGDIPEGYSVSREKKERFSLILESASTNQTSMYLCASSRQVPYEQYFGPGTRLTVT.

The rearrangement links TRBV28 to TRBJ2-1; 8 positions match TRBD1. CDR3 length: 14 amino acids. Per germline, CDR1 MDHEN and CDR2 SYDVKM. J lost 7 bases, V lost 5 bases, and 7 bases had no gene match. The DNA of the CDR3 is TGTGCCAGCAGTCCGGGGGACAGGAGGAATGAGCAGTTCTTC. Its protein is CASSPGDRRNEQFF.

The chain joins TRBV6-2 or TRBV6-3 to TRBJ1-1; D may be TRBD1 (6 bases). The CDR3 sequence is 14 residues long. Germline loops: CDR1 MNHEY, CDR2 SVGEGT. Trimming took off 2 bases at V and 2 bases at J, with 9 bases between the two ends. This chain's CDR3 is CASSYADSNTEAFF. The CDR3 coding sequence is TGTGCCAGCAGTTACGCGGACAGCAACACTGAAGCTTTCTTT.

V is TRBV28 and J is TRBJ2-2; maybe TRBD1 (5 bases). Germline CDR1 is MDHEN and CDR2 is SYDVKM. V was cut by 6 bases and J by 4 bases, with 12 bases left in between. The CDR3 has 14 amino acids. CDR3 loop: CASRTQVTTGELFF. CDR3 DNA: TGTGCCAGCAGAACACAGGTCACCACCGGGGAGCTGTTTTTT.

The rearrangement links TRBV5-1 to TRBJ2-1, with 11 bases aligning to TRBD2. V lost 4 bases to trimming and J lost 5 bases; unmatched junction nucleotides: 8. This CDR3 has 16 residues. From germline, CDR1 is SGHRS and CDR2 YFSETQ. This chain's CDR3 is CASSNALGLADNEQFF. In DNA, the CDR3 is TGCGCCAGCAGCAACGCCCTGGGACTAGCGGACAATGAGCAGTTCTTC.

This chain connects TRBV7-8 to TRBJ1-1; D uncertain. Germline CDR1 and CDR2: SGHVS and FQNEAQ. The CDR3 is 12 residues long. Trimming shortened V by 7 bases and J by 6 bases, and 12 bases separated the two germline ends. The chain's CDR3 is CASTRGSSEAFF. Written as DNA, the CDR3 is TGTGCCAGCACCCGAGGTAGCTCTGAAGCTTTCTTT.

This rearrangement joins TRBV4-3 to TRBJ1-2; 8 bases are a match to TRBD1. The germline gives CDR1 LGHNA, CDR2 YSLEER. The CDR3 totals 14 residues. With 1 base clipped from V and 8 bases from J, the junction kept 6 bases outside the gene matches. The CDR3 is CASSQAQGARGYTF. CDR3 coding DNA: TGCGCCAGCAGCCAAGCTCAGGGGGCGAGGGGCTACACCTTC.

CDR3 amino acids: CASSLGTGDLYGYTF. Written as DNA, the CDR3 is TGTGCCAGCAGCCTCGGGACAGGGGATTTGTATGGCTACACCTTC. V is TRBV6-2 or TRBV6-3 and J is TRBJ1-2, with 10 bases lining up with TRBD1. This CDR3 contains 15 residues. CDR1 and CDR2 (germline): MNHEY, SVGEGT. Unmatched junction bases numbered 9, after V lost 6 bases and J lost 5 bases.

The chain recombines TRBV19 with TRBJ2-4; D is possibly TRBD2 (6 bases). Trimming left V 5 bases short and J 9 bases short, with 11 bases between. The germline gives CDR1 LNHDA, CDR2 SQIVND (reference sequence). The CDR3 is made up of 12 amino acids. CDR3 nucleotide sequence: TGTGCCAGTAGTCCGGGGACTTTCATTCAGTACTTC. It translates to CASSPGTFIQYF.

J is TRBJ2-3 and V is TRBV30, with D tentatively TRBD1 (6 bases). The CDR3 runs 16 residues. V was clipped by 0 bases and J by 4 bases, with 17 bases between them. Germline V lookup: CDR1 GTSNPN, CDR2 SVGIG (reference sequence). CDR3 protein: CAWSVGNRDPSDTQYF. The CDR3 nucleotides read TGTGCCTGGAGTGTGGGAAACAGGGACCCCTCAGATACGCAGTATTTT.

This clone was seen a few times. V gene TRBV7-9 combines with J gene TRBJ2-5; tentatively, D is TRBD1 (6 bases). With 5 bases removed from V and 1 base from J, the gap between germline ends came to 17 bases. The germline V gene has CDR1 SEHNR and CDR2 FQNEAQ (reference sequence). This CDR3 is built from 16 residues. CDR3 nucleotide sequence: TGTGCCAGCAGCCTCAACAGGGCCTTAGGCCAAGAGACCCAGTACTTC. Translation gives CASSLNRALGQETQYF.

J is TRBJ1-6 and V is TRBV6-2 or TRBV6-3; 10 positions agree with TRBD1. The V and J ends lost 0 bases and 8 bases, in that order; junction bases with no gene match: 4. The CDR3 sequence is 16 residues long. Germline CDR1 reads MNHEY; CDR2 reads SVGEGT. CDR3: CASSYSRGTGDSPLHF. CDR3 nucleotide sequence: TGTGCCAGCAGTTACTCGAGGGGGACAGGGGATTCACCCCTCCACTTT.

This rearrangement joins TRBV7-2 to TRBJ1-1; D not certain. Trimming removed 0 bases at V and 1 base at J, with 9 bases between. The CDR3 extends over 15 amino acids. Germline V CDR1 and CDR2: SGHTA, FQGNSA. The DNA for the CDR3 is TGTGCCAGCAGCTTAGCTCCACTTACGAACACTGAAGCTTTCTTT. Protein product: CASSLAPLTNTEAFF.